Listed below are T cell receptor beta chains from one sample, sequenced in a study of ipilimumab plus nivolumab after autologous stem cell transplantation. Clones were sequenced by immunoSEQ multiplex PCR, and TCRdb holds only the in-frame ones, with some missing. The sample has 77,000 or so clones; 83% are singletons. Sequences were derived from PBMCs, sampled in a trial of ipilimumab plus nivolumab as post-transplant consolidation. The receptors shown here come from a male donor with diffuse large B-cell lymphoma. The CDR3 runs from the conserved cysteine through the conserved F or W. The order of the fields is D gene, J gene, clone size, CDR3 length, V gene, CDR3 DNA, CDR3 protein. D genes are given only for firm matches. The listing skips clone size in some rows; elsewhere it reads once, few, many or a size class.

TRBD1,TRBJ1-3,.,18,TRBV7-9,TGTGCCAGCAGCATTGGACAGGGTTTCGGGCTGGCTGGAAACACCATATATTTT,CASSIGQGFGLAGNTIYF
TRBD2,TRBJ2-3,.,18,TRBV7-2,TGTGCCAGCAGCCCCGGACTAGCGGGGGCCCAGGTCACAGATACGCAGTATTTT,CASSPGLAGAQVTDTQYF
.,TRBJ2-5,.,15,TRBV6-5,TGTGCCAGCAGTTCGGACACGGGGGTCTGGGAGACCCAGTACTTC,CASSSDTGVWETQYF
TRBD1,TRBJ2-7,.,15,TRBV2,TGTGCCAGCAGTGAACTTGGACAGGGGTCCCACGAGCAGTACTTC,CASSELGQGSHEQYF
TRBD1,TRBJ2-4,.,14,TRBV7-2,TGTGCCAGCAGCCCGGGGACAGTCCAAAACATTCAGTACTTC,CASSPGTVQNIQYF
.,TRBJ2-3,.,14,TRBV10-1,TGCGCCAGCAGTGATTCACAAAACACAGATACGCAGTATTTT,CASSDSQNTDTQYF
TRBD1,TRBJ1-1,few,14,TRBV10-1,TGCGCCAGCAGTGAAGGGGACAGGGCTGGTGAAGCTTTCTTT,CASSEGDRAGEAFF
.,TRBJ2-7,.,15,TRBV4-3,TGCGCCAGCAGCCAAGCCGAAGGTGAGGGATACGAGCAGTACTTC,CASSQAEGEGYEQYF
TRBD1,TRBJ1-1,.,13,TRBV4-2,TGTGCCAGCAGCCGGACAGGGAACACTGAAGCTTTCTTT,CASSRTGNTEAFF
.,TRBJ2-3,once,14,TRBV19,TGTGCCACCGAGCGTCTAGGTAGCACAGATACGCAGTATTTT,CATERLGSTDTQYF
.,TRBJ2-3,few,14,TRBV11-2,TGTGCCAGCAGCTCCGCTCTTTGGGGAGATACGCAGTATTTT,CASSSALWGDTQYF
.,TRBJ2-6,once,16,TRBV18,TGTGCCAGCTCACCAGGAGGGCCCTCTGGGGCCAACGTCCTGACTTTC,CASSPGGPSGANVLTF
TRBD1,TRBJ1-2,.,13,TRBV6-5,TGTGCCAGCAGTTGGGACAGAATATATGGCTACACCTTC,CASSWDRIYGYTF
.,TRBJ1-3,.,15,TRBV6-1,TGTGCCAGCAGCGTATCCCCAGGTTGGGGAAACACCATATATTTT,CASSVSPGWGNTIYF
.,TRBJ2-5,.,13,TRBV29-1,TGCAGCGTTGGCCGGGACGCTGAAGAGACCCAGTACTTC,CSVGRDAEETQYF
.,TRBJ1-5,.,15,TRBV5-6,TGTGCCAGCAGCTTAGGGAGACATAGCAATCAGCCCCAGCATTTT,CASSLGRHSNQPQHF
.,TRBJ2-5,.,14,TRBV9,TGTGCCAGCAGCGTAGGAATGGGGTTGGAGACCCAGTACTTC,CASSVGMGLETQYF
.,TRBJ2-3,.,16,TRBV27,TGTGCCAGCAGTTTGAGCAGCTTGGGGGCCACAGATACGCAGTATTTT,CASSLSSLGATDTQYF
.,TRBJ2-3,.,14,TRBV7-6,TGTGCCAGCTCCCAGAGGGGGAGCACAGATACGCAGTATTTT,CASSQRGSTDTQYF
.,TRBJ2-5,.,11,TRBV29-1,TGCAGCGTTGAAGCCGGGGAGACCCAGTACTTC,CSVEAGETQYF
TRBD2,TRBJ2-2,.,15,TRBV5-1,TGCGCCAGCAGCTTAAGCGGGGGAGCAGACGGGGAGCTGTTTTTT,CASSLSGGADGELFF